The 10 T cell receptor beta chains listed next were all sequenced from one sample in a study of human CD4 T cells and Enterobacteriaceae. Sorting took every CD4+ cell except CD45RA+CCR7+CD95- naive cells, reaching over 95% purity. The assay was immunoSEQ multiplex PCR, and TCRdb's table has in-frame clones only and misses some. This sample has roughly 30,000 clones, with approximately 84% found just once. Source material: memory CD4+ T cells from blood. Receptors were obtained from a human donor in good health.

J is TRBJ1-2 and V is TRBV5-1, with 7 bases lining up with TRBD1. CDR1 is SGHRS and CDR2 is YFSETQ in the germline V gene. The V and J ends lost 4 bases and 8 bases, in that order; junction bases with no gene match: 11. There are 14 residues in the CDR3. CDR3 loop: CASSTGQAPIGYTF. The CDR3 DNA is TGCGCCAGCAGCACCGGACAGGCCCCCATCGGCTACACCTTC. Supplemented by reference TRBV5-1 and TRBJ1-2, the full variable domain reads KAGVTQTPRYLIKTRGQQVTLSCSPISGHRSVSWYQQTPGQGLQFLFEYFSETQRNKGNFPGRFSGRQFSNSRSEMNVSTLELGDSALYLCASSTGQAPIGYTFGSGTRLTVV.

This rearrangement joins TRBV10-1 to TRBJ2-1; D is undetermined. V dropped 3 bases and J dropped 9 bases, with 9 bases sitting between them. The CDR3 spans 12 residues. The germline V gene encodes CDR1 WNHNN and CDR2 SYGVQD (reference sequence). The CDR3 DNA reads as TGCGCCAGCAGTGATATTGGCAGTGAGCAGTTCTTC. Translated, it gives CASSDIGSEQFF.

This clone was recorded only once. V gene TRBV13 combines with J gene TRBJ2-1; 9 bases agree with TRBD1. Germline CDR1 and CDR2: PRHDT and FYEKMQ (reference sequence). Trimming cost V 5 bases and J 8 bases; bases outside gene matches: 7. The CDR3 totals 14 residues. CDR3 loop: CASSGRQGGDEQFF. Here the CDR3 DNA reads TGTGCCAGCAGCGGCCGACAGGGGGGGGATGAGCAGTTCTTC.

This sequence joins TRBV27 and TRBJ1-5; D unresolved. CDR1 is MNHEY, CDR2 SMNVEV, per germline (reference sequence). V shed 2 bases and J shed 13 bases, with 0 bases lying between them. The CDR3 is made up of 8 amino acids. The CDR3 sequence: CASSLQHF. DNA for the CDR3: TGTGCCAGCAGTTTACAGCATTTT.

The chain combines TRBV6-1 with TRBJ1-2; maybe TRBD1 (5 bases). V was cut by 6 bases and J by 2 bases, with 13 bases left in between. Germline V gene sequence: CDR1 MNHNS, CDR2 SASEGT. The CDR3 sequence is 14 residues long. The CDR3 spells CASRSIRVNYGYTF. CDR3 bases: TGTGCCAGCAGATCCATCAGGGTCAACTATGGCTACACCTTC.

The chain employs TRBV10-1 and TRBJ1-1; the match to TRBD1 covers 8 bases. Germline V CDR1 and CDR2: WNHNN, SYGVQD (reference sequence). J lost 1 base, V lost 5 bases, and 3 bases had no gene match. The CDR3 loop spans 14 amino acids. The DNA of the CDR3 is TGCGCCAGCAGTTCAGGGGGCGCGAACACTGAAGCTTTCTTT. Protein: CASSSGGANTEAFF.

The chain is built from TRBV5-8 and TRBJ2-4; D possibly corresponds to TRBD1 (7 bases). Per germline, CDR1 SGHTS and CDR2 YDEGEE. The germline V and J ends were trimmed by 4 bases and 2 bases, with 22 bases remaining between them. This CDR3 is 18 amino acids long. The CDR3 here is CASSLIGQAGTSKNIQYF. Here the CDR3 DNA reads TGTGCCAGCAGCCTGATAGGACAGGCTGGGACTTCCAAAAACATTCAGTACTTC.

This clone has more than one count but fewer than ten. This chain joins TRBV5-1 and TRBJ2-1; D unresolved. The germline gives CDR1 SGHRS, CDR2 YFSETQ. The CDR3 sequence is 12 residues long. Trimming took 4 bases from V and 6 from J, leaving 8 bases between them. The CDR3 nucleotides read TGCGCCAGCAGCACGCTCGTCAATGAGCAGTTCTTC. Translation: CASSTLVNEQFF. Full variable domain (rest looked up from reference TRBV5-1 and TRBJ2-1): KAGVTQTPRYLIKTRGQQVTLSCSPISGHRSVSWYQQTPGQGLQFLFEYFSETQRNKGNFPGRFSGRQFSNSRSEMNVSTLELGDSALYLCASSTLVNEQFFGPGTRLTVL.

The chain uses TRBV11-2 and TRBJ2-2, with D unresolved. There are 13 residues in the CDR3. The V gene's germline CDR1 is SGHAT and CDR2 FQNNGV. V was pared by 6 bases and J by 1 base, with 6 bases between. In nucleotides, the CDR3 is TGTGCCAGCAGTCCCGGGAACACCGGGGAGCTGTTTTTT. Translation: CASSPGNTGELFF. Full variable domain (rest looked up from reference TRBV11-2 and TRBJ2-2): EAGVAQSPRYKIIEKRQSVAFWCNPISGHATLYWYQQILGQGPKLLIQFQNNGVVDDSQLPKDRFSAERLKGVDSTLKIQPAKLEDSAVYLCASSPGNTGELFFGEGSRLTVL.

The chain is built from TRBV9 and TRBJ1-2; 7 bases align to TRBD1. Germline CDR1 and CDR2: SGDLS and YYNGEE. CDR3 length: 14 amino acids. V lost 4 bases to trimming and J lost 1 base; unmatched junction nucleotides: 4. Here the CDR3 DNA reads TGTGCCAGCAGCTCACAGGGGATTAACTATGGCTACACCTTC. Protein: CASSSQGINYGYTF.